The clone carrying this T cell receptor beta chain was found once. Its antigen is not identified. At one end the junction does not follow the germline gene, possibly because of a read error. This sample is part of a study of tumor and adjacent non-tumor tissue in lung cancer. As for the study in general: Patients comprised 12 adenocarcinoma, a couple of squamous cell carcinoma and 1 small cell lung cancer. The study's findings and limits: Compared with tumor, normal lung showed significantly lower TCR diversity.

No cell sorting was done before RNA was extracted from the tissue. More than 3 cm separated this lung sample from the edge of the tumor. TCRbeta libraries were built with three rounds of nested PCR, modified from ARM-PCR. From the multiplex PCR reads, TCRdb called clonotypes with MiXCR, one entry per CDR3 protein. The sample lists some 100,000 distinct CDR3 sequences; roughly 78% were seen once. Sequencing was done on a sample of distant non-tumor lung tissue. The sequence came from a man in his sixties with small cell lung cancer.

CDR3 in amino acids: CASGLDFQTGELFF. The CDR3 DNA is TGTGCCAGCGGCTTAGACTTCCAGACTGGGGAGCTGTTTTTT. This chain uses TRBV11-2 with TRBJ2-2; D call uncertain. The germline V gene encodes CDR1 SGHAT and CDR2 FQNNGV. The CDR3 extends over 14 amino acids. Complete variable domain (other parts from reference TRBV11-2 and TRBJ2-2): EAGVAQSPRYKIIEKRQSVAFWCNPISGHATLYWYQQILGQGPKLLIQFQNNGVVDDSQLPKDRFSAERLKGVDSTLKIQPAKLEDSAVYLCASGLDFQTGELFFGEGSRLTVL.